One TCR beta chain is described in this entry. Its antigen is not yet known. Base qualities are missing; no much larger clone stands one base away. The time point label for this specimen denotes: baseline before first vaccination. Vaccinee samples were obtained from the UK trials COV001 and COV002, which included a single-blind randomized controlled phase 2/3 trial of AZD1222 (ChAdOx1 nCoV-19) in healthy adults. For TCRbeta chain sequencing, PBMC samples were collected from trial participants at day 0 and at day 28 after the second dose. The CDR3 regions of human TCRbeta chains were analyzed by immunosequencing. From the authors' description of their analysis: TCRs in the repertoires were matched against a reference library of SARS-CoV-2-specific TCRs that had been generated with the MIRA antigen-specificity platform. Breadth meant the fraction of unique TCRs that were SARS-CoV-2-associated, whereas depth meant the fraction of total T cells that were SARS-CoV-2-associated. Using the MIRA data, each spike-specific TCR was mapped to the spike region that the TCR reacts to and placed in a CD4 or CD8 class. Log10-transformed breadth and depth values were compared by one-way ANOVA with Sidak's multiple comparisons tests. TCRdb stores this immuneACCESS table with in-frame sequences only. Part of the clones is absent; in the studies checked, under half of the shortfall reflects unresolved V genes, and no reason is known for the rest. For V, J and clone size, that table is used; D and trimming come from the DNA. The sample data list some 120,000 clones, and approximately 85% of these were observed just once. The top ten constitute about 7.9% of the sample.

CDR1 is given as LNHDA and CDR2 as SQIVND, both from the germline V gene (reference sequence). The junction shows trimming of 5 bases on V and 4 bases on J, and the gene matches do not reach 7 bases of it. The cysteine opens and the phenylalanine closes a CDR3 of 15 amino acids. Only CDR3 DNA remains: 45 bases, in frame from the first base. These data originate in a study of T cell responses to AZD1222 COVID-19 vaccine listed by TCRdb under 2021. Notes on the research overall: AZD1222 recipients with second doses at about 4 weeks or about 12 weeks were pooled, because spike-specific TCR depth and breadth did not differ between schedules. TCR sequencing covered fewer than 250 trial participants: 200 to 220 given two doses of AZD1222 and approximately 26 given two doses of MenACWY control vaccine. Trial participants were enrolled by age into 18-55, 56-69 and 70-plus year subgroups, with about 150, 28 and 57 TCR-sequenced participants respectively.

General conclusions and limits of the study: Epitopes outside the regions mutated in the B.1.351 and B.1.1.7 variants were reportedly recognized by nearly half of the unique spike-specific TCRs. A significant rise in spike-specific TCR breadth and depth was observed after two AZD1222 doses relative to day 0 and relative to MenACWY recipients. Participants were mostly white British and included more females than males, and it was suggested by the authors that clonal diversity may have been underestimated. The vaccine-associated CD4 TCRs covered the entire spike protein, and the dominant responses fell in regions 160-218 and 743-854. The 56-69-year group was small, and its depth increase did not reach significance, likely because of low power. No day 14 peak-response samples were available, so repertoires were characterized only after the peak T cell response. Conclusions about previously exposed vaccinees were limited because only six AZD1222 recipients were SARS-CoV-2 seropositive at baseline.

This sequence uses TRBV19 and TRBJ1-2, with TRBD1 matching 10 junction bases. The sequencing here drew on peripheral blood, taken on day 0 of AZD1222 vaccination. The origin of this receptor is an adult in good health. The CDR3 reads as follows: CASSGTGAWGYGYTF. The DNA sequence reads TGTGCCAGTAGTGGGACAGGGGCATGGGGCTATGGCTACACCTTC.